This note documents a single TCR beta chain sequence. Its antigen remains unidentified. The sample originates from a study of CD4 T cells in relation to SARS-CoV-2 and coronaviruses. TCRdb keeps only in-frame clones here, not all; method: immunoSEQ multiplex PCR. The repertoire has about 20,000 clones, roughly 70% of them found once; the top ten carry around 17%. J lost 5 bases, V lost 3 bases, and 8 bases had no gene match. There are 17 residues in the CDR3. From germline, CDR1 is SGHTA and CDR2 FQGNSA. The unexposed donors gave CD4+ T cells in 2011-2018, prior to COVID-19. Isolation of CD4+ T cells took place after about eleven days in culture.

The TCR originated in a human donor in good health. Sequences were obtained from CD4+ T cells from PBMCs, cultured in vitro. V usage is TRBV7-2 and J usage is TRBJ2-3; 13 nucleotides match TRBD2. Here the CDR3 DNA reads TGTGCCAGCAGCTTGGAAACTAGCGGGAGGGGTTTAGATACGCAGTATTTT. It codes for CASSLETSGRGLDTQYF. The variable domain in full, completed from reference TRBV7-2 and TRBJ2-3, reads GAGVSQSPSNKVTEKGKDVELRCDPISGHTALYWYRQSLGQGLEFLIYFQGNSAPDKSGLPSDRFSAERTGGSVSTLTIQRTQQEDSAVYLCASSLETSGRGLDTQYFGPGTRLTVL.